Included here is one T cell receptor beta chain sequence, with context. Its antigen is currently not known. No much larger clonotype is one base removed from it; base qualities were not supplied. The data were obtained in a study of EBV T-cell therapy then PD-1 blockade in nasopharyngeal carcinoma (TCRdb year 2021). Genomic DNA was extracted from sorted cells using the Qiagen DNeasy Kit. Deep sequencing of the TCR beta chain was done on the immunoSEQ platform. Per the authors' processing: Repertoire data analysis was performed with the immunoSEQ Analyzer software. Held by TCRdb, this immuneACCESS table contains in-frame sequences only and omits some clones. Under half of the omission traces to an unresolved V gene where checked; the cause of the rest is unknown. V and J calls and clone size are those listed in that table; D and trimming were worked out from the DNA. Counted in this sample were 20,000 or so clones; under 90% of them appeared once. The ten top clones hold roughly a quarter of the sample.

Trimming accounts for 6 bases at V and 3 bases at J, while the number of junction bases matched to no gene is 8. CDR1 and CDR2 were assigned from the germline V gene as MNHEY and SVGAGI. The CDR3, cysteine through phenylalanine, is 14 amino acids long. CDR3 DNA is the only sequence kept; it has 42 bases, read in frame from the first base. The treatment or condition label, read with the paper, signifies: AdE1-LMPpoly-expanded autologous EBV-specific T-cell therapy followed by anti-PD-1 nivolumab. Sequencing was performed on CD8+ T cells from blood, taken at day -245 from a patient whose treatment included autologous EBV-specific T cells and nivolumab. The origin of this receptor is a man aged 35 to 55 with nasopharyngeal carcinoma. The rearrangement joined TRBV6-5 to TRBJ2-7, and TRBD1 matches 7 of the central bases. CDR3 loop: CASRPLTGIYEQYF. The DNA sequence is as follows: TGTGCCAGCAGGCCCCTGACAGGGATCTACGAGCAGTACTTC.